The 27 T cell receptor beta chains reported below all come from one sample, sequenced in a study of beta chain features in type 1 diabetes. Study-level points and caveats: In every one of the four CD4+ subsets, TCRB CDR3s were moderately but significantly shorter in Type 1 diabetes patients.

Expressed TCRB transcripts were sequenced because the isolated RNA had all been reverse transcribed beforehand. Clones were read by immunoSEQ multiplex PCR, and TCRdb kept only the in-frame ones, dropping some. The sample lists tens of thousands of clones, about 50% occurring once. Their recognized antigens are unknown. Sequencing input: Tregs from blood. Receptor source: a middle-aged woman with type 1 diabetes.

The gene calls are TRBV20-1 and TRBJ1-1; possibly TRBD1 for D (6 bases). From germline, CDR1 is DFQATT and CDR2 SNEGSKA (reference sequence). The CDR3 length is 11 residues. The V end lost 6 bases, the J end lost 9 bases, and 14 bases lay between the germline ends. The CDR3 protein is CSASEGGKAFF. CDR3 bases: TGCAGTGCCTCGGAGGGGGGGAAAGCTTTCTTT.

The chain combines TRBV19 with TRBJ2-7; 7 nucleotides align to TRBD1. The CDR3 loop spans 16 amino acids. The junction had 8 bases not matched to a gene; V was cut back by 0 bases and J by 3 bases. In germline, CDR1 is LNHDA, CDR2 SQIVND (reference sequence). CDR3 bases: TGTGCCAGTAGTATAGACCCCATCTCAGGGGGCTACGAGCAGTACTTC. Amino acid sequence: CASSIDPISGGYEQYF. Variable domain in full (rest from reference TRBV19 and TRBJ2-7): DGGITQSPKYLFRKEGQNVTLSCEQNLNHDAMYWYRQDPGQGLRLIYYSQIVNDFQKGDIAEGYSVSREKKESFPLTVTSAQKNPTAFYLCASSIDPISGGYEQYFGPGTRLTVT.

This clone was picked up a small number of times. The rearrangement uses TRBV30 and TRBJ2-6; TRBD1 might be the D (5 bases). This CDR3 contains 16 residues. Germline V lookup: CDR1 GTSNPN, CDR2 SVGIG (reference sequence). The V end was cut by 3 bases, the J end by 2 bases, with 14 bases between. The CDR3 nucleotides read TGTGCCTGGAGGGGGCAGGGTGGAACTGGGGCCAACGTCCTGACTTTC. Amino acids: CAWRGQGGTGANVLTF.

This rearrangement joins TRBV7-2 to TRBJ2-7; 9 bases match TRBD1. The V gene's germline CDR1 is SGHTA and CDR2 FQGNSA. The CDR3 covers 15 residues. Trimming at V came to 0 bases and at J to 4 bases, leaving 4 bases not matched to a gene. The CDR3, as DNA: TGTGCCAGCAGCTTAGCGGGACAGGGTGTGTACGAGCAGTACTTC. Translating gives CASSLAGQGVYEQYF.

The count of this clone is one. The chain employs TRBV19 and TRBJ2-5, with 8 bases identical to TRBD2. The CDR3 contains 17 residues. Trimming cost V 4 bases and J 4 bases; bases outside gene matches: 14. Germline V gene lookup returns CDR1 LNHDA and CDR2 SQIVND (reference sequence). The CDR3 sequence is CASSNPRGGDSGETQYF. As DNA, the CDR3 is TGTGCCAGTAGTAACCCACGGGGGGGGGATTCGGGAGAGACCCAGTACTTC. The variable domain in full, completed from reference TRBV19 and TRBJ2-5, reads DGGITQSPKYLFRKEGQNVTLSCEQNLNHDAMYWYRQDPGQGLRLIYYSQIVNDFQKGDIAEGYSVSREKKESFPLTVTSAQKNPTAFYLCASSNPRGGDSGETQYFGPGTRLLVL.

This chain connects TRBV5-6 to TRBJ1-1, with a possible D match to TRBD1 (5 bases). V lost 4 bases to trimming and J lost 7 bases, with 20 bases between them. Germline CDR1 reads SGHDT; CDR2 reads YYEEEE. CDR3 length: 15 residues. CDR3 sequence reads: CASSPGTGKAGEAFF. For the CDR3, the DNA is TGTGCCAGCAGCCCGGGGACGGGGAAAGCGGGTGAAGCTTTCTTT.

The chain couples TRBV5-1 to TRBJ1-1, with 11 bases lining up with TRBD1. The CDR3 totals 16 residues. Germline CDR1 and CDR2: SGHRS and YFSETQ. Trimming at V came to 4 bases and at J to 1 base, leaving 6 bases not matched to a gene. CDR3 nucleotide sequence: TGCGCCAGCAGCCGGGACAGGGGGTCCCCGAACACTGAAGCTTTCTTT. It translates to CASSRDRGSPNTEAFF.

This clone came up a few times. The chain uses TRBV7-9 and TRBJ1-1; 9 bases map to TRBD1. The junction had 16 bases not matched to a gene; V was cut back by 5 bases and J by 6 bases. The CDR3 covers 17 residues. Germline CDR1 and CDR2: SEHNR and FQNEAQ (reference sequence). CDR3 DNA: TGTGCCAGCAGCAAGGGACAGGGTTGGGTCAGAGGGGCTGAAGCTTTCTTT. This sequence encodes CASSKGQGWVRGAEAFF.

The chain has TRBV11-3 and TRBJ1-1; D gene unclear. The CDR3 is 14 amino acids. V gave up 2 bases and J gave up 0 bases, with 7 bases separating them. Germline V lookup: CDR1 SGHNT, CDR2 YENEEA. In nucleotides, the CDR3 is TGTGCCAGCAGCTTAAGCCGAATGAACACTGAAGCTTTCTTT. Its protein is CASSLSRMNTEAFF.

The genes are TRBV5-1 and TRBJ2-7, with a possible D match to TRBD1 (5 bases). Trimming removed 0 bases at V and 6 bases at J, with 16 bases between. Germline CDR1 is SGHRS and CDR2 is YFSETQ. CDR3 size: 15 residues. CDR3 region: CASSLDRTIVAEQYF. Written as DNA, the CDR3 is TGCGCCAGCAGCTTGGATCGGACAATAGTCGCCGAGCAGTACTTC.

There are a few counts of this clone. The chain combines TRBV7-2 with TRBJ2-7, with 12 bases fitting TRBD1. Germline loops: CDR1 SGHTA, CDR2 FQGNSA. V lost 5 bases, J lost 9 bases, and 5 bases stayed unmatched. CDR3 length: 13 amino acids. The CDR3, as DNA: TGTGCCAGCAGCATGGGACAGGGGGCTCGGCAGTACTTC. Translating gives CASSMGQGARQYF.

The chain joins TRBV7-3 to TRBJ1-6; 7 positions agree with TRBD1. CDR3 length equals 15 residues. Germline CDR1 is SGHTA and CDR2 is FQGTGA. V dropped 0 bases and J dropped 10; count of bases not matched to a gene: 6. The CDR3 DNA reads TGTGCCAGCAGCTTAACCGGAGGGGGCTCCTCACCCCTCCACTTT. As protein: CASSLTGGGSSPLHF.

This chain links TRBV9 with TRBJ2-5; the D gene is possibly TRBD2 (5 bases). The CDR3 loop spans 13 amino acids. Trimming removed 0 bases at V and 5 bases at J, with 8 bases between. Germline-derived CDR1 and CDR2 are SGDLS and YYNGEE. CDR3 amino acids: CASSVGGYETQYF. CDR3 sequence (DNA): TGTGCCAGCAGCGTAGGAGGGTACGAGACCCAGTACTTC.

This clone showed up just a few times. The chain combines TRBV5-1 with TRBJ2-1; D is unresolved. The CDR3 runs to 12 residues. CDR1 is SGHRS, CDR2 YFSETQ, per germline. Trimming stripped 4 bases from V and 3 bases from J, with 5 bases between. The DNA of the CDR3 is TGCGCCAGCAGCCTCAGCTACAATGAGCAGTTCTTC. Translated, it gives CASSLSYNEQFF.

This clone was counted between two and nine times. The chain carries TRBV5-1 and TRBJ1-2; D is ambiguous. This CDR3 region has 15 residues. The V gene's germline CDR1 is SGHRS and CDR2 YFSETQ. The ends were cut back, 5 bases at V and 0 bases at J, with 14 bases in the middle. This CDR3 is CASRFDSNSNYGYTF. In nucleotides, the CDR3 is TGCGCCAGCAGGTTCGACTCCAATTCTAACTATGGCTACACCTTC.

This clone has a handful of counts. The chain has TRBV7-5 and TRBJ1-1. TRBV7-5 is a documented pseudogene. The CDR3 loop spans 13 amino acids. The CDR3 bases are TGTGCCAGCAGCCCGGAAGGAGCCACTGAAGCTTTCTTT. It translates to CASSPEGATEAFF.

This sequence joins TRBV7-2 and TRBJ2-1; 8 bases line up with TRBD2. CDR1 SGHTA and CDR2 FQGNSA come from the germline V gene. The CDR3 sequence is 15 residues long. V gave up 3 bases and J gave up 4 bases; unmatched junction bases: 5. The CDR3 sequence is CASSFSGIGYNEQFF. The DNA for the CDR3 is TGTGCCAGCAGCTTTAGCGGGATAGGTTACAATGAGCAGTTCTTC.

J is TRBJ1-2 and V is TRBV11-2, with D possibly matching TRBD1 (5 bases). Germline values: CDR1 SGHAT, CDR2 FQNNGV. The CDR3 is 14 residues long. V lost 3 bases to trimming and J lost 1 base, with 9 bases between them. CDR3 loop: CASSFGGYNYGYTF. The CDR3 nucleotides read TGTGCCAGCAGCTTCGGGGGGTATAACTATGGCTACACCTTC.

This chain links TRBV6-5 with TRBJ1-2; TRBD1 is a possible D gene (5 bases). Germline V CDR1 and CDR2: MNHEY, SVGAGI. The CDR3 runs to 16 residues. Trimming removed 0 bases at V and 7 bases at J, with 18 bases between. The CDR3 loop is CASSYSSGALGFGYTF. The CDR3 DNA sequence: TGTGCCAGCAGTTACTCGAGTGGGGCCCTAGGATTTGGCTACACCTTC.

This clone has just a few counts. V gene TRBV5-4 combines with J gene TRBJ2-1; 9 nucleotides match TRBD2. J was trimmed by 10 bases and V by 4 bases; bases with no gene match: 15. CDR1 SGHNT and CDR2 YYREEE come from the germline V gene (reference sequence). This CDR3 comprises 16 residues. CDR3 sequence reads: CASSGYLSSGIGEQFF. The CDR3 coding sequence is TGTGCCAGCAGCGGCTATTTGTCTAGCGGGATAGGAGAGCAGTTCTTC.

In this sample, this clone turned up many times. This chain uses TRBV19 with TRBJ2-1; tentative D call: TRBD1 (6 bases). CDR1 is LNHDA, CDR2 SQIVND, per germline (reference sequence). CDR3 length: 16 residues. V was cut by 6 bases and J by 8 bases, with 23 bases left in between. The CDR3 DNA follows: TGTGCCAGTAGGGATAGGAGGACAAGGGGGTTCGATGAGCAGTTCTTC. It encodes CASRDRRTRGFDEQFF.

In regard to this clone: The same CDR3 also results from other DNA sequences found in this sample. V gene TRBV2 combines with J gene TRBJ1-5; D ambiguous. Germline CDR1 SNHLY, CDR2 FYNNEI. CDR3 length: 13 amino acids. V dropped 2 bases and J dropped 1 base, with 3 bases sitting between them. The CDR3 spells CASSELSNQPQHF. In DNA, the CDR3 is TGTGCCAGCAGTGAACTAAGCAATCAGCCCCAGCATTTT.

This chain joins TRBV28 and TRBJ2-1; TRBD2 aligns across 12 bases. Per the germline V gene, CDR1 is MDHEN and CDR2 is SYDVKM. The CDR3 consists of 17 residues. V lost 4 bases, J lost 8 bases, and 12 bases stayed unmatched. CDR3 DNA: TGTGCCAGCAGTTCCCTTCGTACTAGCGGGAGGACACATGAGCAGTTCTTC. It codes for CASSSLRTSGRTHEQFF.

This clone was counted between two and nine times. At one of its ends the junction is not consistent with the germline gene, which may arise from a read error. The V gene is TRBV7-7, the J gene TRBJ2-2; no clear D gene. The germline V gene encodes CDR1 SSHAT and CDR2 FNYEAQ (reference sequence). The CDR3 extends over 15 amino acids. The CDR3 here is CASSPWAGNTGELFF. In nucleotides, the CDR3 is TGTGCTAGCAGCCCTTGGGCAGGGAACACCGGGGAGCTGTTTTTT.

The chain has TRBV7-9 and TRBJ2-7; no definite D call. Trimming pared 6 bases from V and 3 bases from J, leaving 9 bases between. The CDR3 extends over 12 amino acids. Per germline, CDR1 SEHNR and CDR2 FQNEAQ (reference sequence). The CDR3: CASSYLSYEQYF. The CDR3 nucleotides read TGTGCCAGCAGTTACCTCAGCTACGAGCAGTACTTC.

This clone was detected only a few times. CDR3 amino acids: CASSLGTGAVRGYTF. The CDR3 DNA follows: TGTGCCAGCAGCCTGGGGACAGGGGCTGTGAGGGGCTACACCTTC. This sequence joins TRBV7-2 and TRBJ1-2; 10 bases fit TRBD1. This CDR3 comprises 15 residues. Germline loops: CDR1 SGHTA, CDR2 FQGNSA. Trimming removed 5 bases from V and 8 bases from J; junction bases left unmatched: 11.

The CDR3 sequence is CASSPSQGLEGEQFF. CDR3 nucleotide sequence: TGTGCCAGCAGCCCGAGTCAAGGACTAGAGGGTGAGCAGTTCTTC. This rearrangement joins TRBV7-9 to TRBJ2-1; 7 bases align to TRBD2. The length of the CDR3 is 15 residues. With V trimmed by 5 bases and J by 9 bases, 13 bases remained unmatched. The germline V gene has CDR1 SEHNR and CDR2 FQNEAQ (reference sequence).